Listed here are 5 T cell receptor beta chains from one sample, sequenced in a study of shared clonotypes between healthy human individuals. Clones were sequenced by immunoSEQ multiplex PCR, and TCRdb holds only the in-frame ones, with some missing. The profile shows some 2,100,000 clones, about 92% of them singletons. Cells designated naive CD8 were CD45RO-negative and were positively selected for CCR7, with terminally differentiated effector memory CD45RA+ cells excluded. The material sequenced was naive CD8+ T cells from PBMCs. These receptors came from a man younger than 30 in good health. Some clones in this sample may be carry-over from other donors' samples.

The rearrangement joins TRBV5-1 to TRBJ2-7; 7 bases match TRBD1. J was trimmed by 6 bases and V by 3 bases; bases with no gene match: 6. Germline assignment: CDR1 SGHRS and CDR2 YFSETQ. The CDR3 extends over 13 amino acids. CDR3 in amino acids: CASSSPRGFEQYF. The CDR3 DNA reads TGCGCCAGCAGCTCCCCCAGGGGGTTCGAGCAGTACTTC.

The V and J genes are TRBV5-6 and TRBJ1-1; D gene unclear. This CDR3 has 14 amino acids. CDR1 and CDR2 (germline): SGHDT, YYEEEE. The ends were cut back, 1 base at V and 8 bases at J, with 15 bases in the middle. The chain's CDR3 is CASSLPRTPPEAFF. In DNA, the CDR3 is TGTGCCAGCAGCTTGCCCCGTACGCCCCCAGAAGCTTTCTTT.

The CDR3 sequence: CASSEGTEQFF. CDR3 sequence (DNA): TGCGCCAGCAGTGAGGGGACAGAGCAGTTCTTC. V usage is TRBV10-2 and J usage is TRBJ2-1, with D maybe TRBD1 (6 bases). Germline lookup yields CDR1 WSHSY and CDR2 SAAADI. V was clipped by 2 bases and J by 10 bases, with 6 bases between them. The CDR3 contains 11 residues.

The chain recombines TRBV29-1 with TRBJ1-2; D unresolved. Germline V CDR1 and CDR2: SQVTM, ANQGSEA. V lost 0 bases, J lost 1 base, and 9 bases lay in between. This CDR3 region has 14 residues. The CDR3 bases are TGCAGCGTTGAAGACAGGAAAGATAACTATGGCTACACCTTC. It codes for CSVEDRKDNYGYTF.

The J gene is TRBJ2-7, the V gene TRBV27; no clear D gene. V was shortened by 5 bases and J by 2 bases, with 16 bases between the two germline ends. Germline V lookup: CDR1 MNHEY, CDR2 SMNVEV (reference sequence). CDR3 size: 15 residues. The CDR3 coding sequence is TGTGCCAGCAGTCCCCTCCCCTCCCTCACCTACGAGCAGTACTTC. Protein product: CASSPLPSLTYEQYF.